Listed here is a single TCR beta chain. Its target is unknown. This entry belongs to a study of shared clonotypes between healthy human individuals. The split of CD4+ cells yielded CD45RA+ naive and CD45RA-negative memory subsets. The CDR3 extends over 19 amino acids. Germline V gene lookup returns CDR1 MNHEY and CDR2 SMNVEV (reference sequence). Trimming took off 4 bases at V and 8 bases at J, with 32 bases between the two ends. Every subset had its genomic DNA shared out evenly among several immunoSEQ plates. The data were produced by immunoSEQ multiplex PCR, yet TCRdb's version contains in-frame clones alone and is incomplete. The data hold over 2 million clones, with 85% to 95% observed a single time. Whole-study results and caveats: Larger estimated richness was generally recorded for naive subsets relative to memory subsets.

The sequence was collected from a man aged 18 to 29 in good health. Some clones in this sample may be carry-over from other donors' samples. The chain joins TRBV27 to TRBJ1-2, with a tentative D call TRBD1 (6 bases). Input material: naive CD4+ T cells from PBMCs. Regarding subset: CD45RA+ positively selected. CDR3 protein: CASSSKSPGRPNHREGYTF. CDR3 coding DNA: TGTGCCAGCAGTTCCAAATCTCCCGGTCGGCCAAATCACAGGGAAGGCTACACCTTC.